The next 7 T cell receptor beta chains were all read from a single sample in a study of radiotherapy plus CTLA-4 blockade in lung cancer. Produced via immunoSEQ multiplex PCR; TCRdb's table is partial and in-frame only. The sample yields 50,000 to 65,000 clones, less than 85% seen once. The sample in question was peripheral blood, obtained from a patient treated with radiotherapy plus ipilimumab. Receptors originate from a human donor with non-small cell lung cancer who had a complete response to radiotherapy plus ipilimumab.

The CDR3 region has the DNA TGTGCCCGTTCGGGACTAGCTTACGGCGGGGAGCTGTTTTTT. Its protein is CARSGLAYGGELFF. This chain links TRBV6-1 with TRBJ2-2; 9 bases map to TRBD2. The CDR3 is 14 amino acids. Germline V CDR1 and CDR2: MNHNS, SASEGT. V lost 11 bases and J lost 7; bases outside the gene matches: 11.

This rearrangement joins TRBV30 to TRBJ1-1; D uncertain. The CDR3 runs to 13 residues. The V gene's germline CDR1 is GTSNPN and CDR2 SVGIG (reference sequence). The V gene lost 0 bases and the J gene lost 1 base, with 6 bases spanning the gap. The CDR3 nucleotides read TGTGCCTGGAGTGTTGGGCAGAACACTGAAGCTTTCTTT. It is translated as CAWSVGQNTEAFF.

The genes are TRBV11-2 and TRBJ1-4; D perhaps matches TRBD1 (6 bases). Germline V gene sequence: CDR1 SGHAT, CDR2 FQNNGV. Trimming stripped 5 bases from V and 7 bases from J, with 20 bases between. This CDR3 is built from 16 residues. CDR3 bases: TGTGCCAGCAGCCTTGGAGACAGGACTGTAGGTGAAAAACTGTTTTTT. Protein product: CASSLGDRTVGEKLFF.

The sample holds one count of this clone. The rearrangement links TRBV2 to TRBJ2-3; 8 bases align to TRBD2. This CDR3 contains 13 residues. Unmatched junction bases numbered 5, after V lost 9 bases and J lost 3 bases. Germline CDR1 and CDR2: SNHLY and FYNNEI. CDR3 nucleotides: TGTGCCAGTAGCGGGACCGGGACAGATACGCAGTATTTT. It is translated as CASSGTGTDTQYF.

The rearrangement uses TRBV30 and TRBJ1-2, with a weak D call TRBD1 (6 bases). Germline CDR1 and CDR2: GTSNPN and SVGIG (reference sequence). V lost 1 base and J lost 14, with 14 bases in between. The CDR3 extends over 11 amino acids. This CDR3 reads CAWSGLQGGTF. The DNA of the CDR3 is TGTGCCTGGAGTGGGCTACAGGGAGGGACCTTC.

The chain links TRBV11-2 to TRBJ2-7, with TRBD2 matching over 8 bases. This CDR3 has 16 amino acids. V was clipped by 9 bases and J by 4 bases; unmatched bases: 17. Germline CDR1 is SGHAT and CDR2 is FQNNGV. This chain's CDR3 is CASGKLIGGRNYEQYV. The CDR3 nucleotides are TGTGCCAGTGGGAAGCTGATCGGCGGGAGGAATTACGAGCAGTACGTC.

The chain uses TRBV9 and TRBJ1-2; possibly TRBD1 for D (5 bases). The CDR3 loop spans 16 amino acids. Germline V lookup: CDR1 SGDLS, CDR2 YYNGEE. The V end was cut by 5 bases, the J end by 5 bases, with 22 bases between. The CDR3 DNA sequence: TGTGCCAGCAGTGACGCCCGACAGCCGACACTTTATGGCTACACCTTC. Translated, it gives CASSDARQPTLYGYTF.